The next 15 T cell receptor beta chains were all read from a single sample in a study of T cell responses to AZD1222 COVID-19 vaccine. Produced via immunoSEQ multiplex PCR; TCRdb's table is partial and in-frame only. The sample shows fewer than 150,000 clones, about nine tenths of them seen only once. Source: peripheral blood, taken 28 days after the second AZD1222 dose. The receptors come from an adult who received the AZD1222 COVID-19 vaccine.

This chain joins TRBV7-9 and TRBJ1-2; D uncertain. With 2 bases removed from V and 11 bases from J, the gap between germline ends came to 18 bases. CDR3 length equals 14 residues. CDR1 is SEHNR, CDR2 FQNEAQ, per germline (reference sequence). In DNA, the CDR3 is TGTGCCAGCAGCTTATGGGGTCCTCTCTTGGTGTACACCTTC. Protein sequence: CASSLWGPLLVYTF.

CDR3 DNA: TGTGCCAGCAGCCGGGGCCTGTCGACAGATACGCAGTATTTT. Amino acid sequence: CASSRGLSTDTQYF. The chain carries TRBV7-9 and TRBJ2-3; D may match TRBD1 or TRBD2 (5 bases each). CDR1 is SEHNR and CDR2 is FQNEAQ in the germline V gene (reference sequence). This CDR3 is built from 14 residues. V lost 5 bases and J 3 bases, leaving 12 bases between the germline ends.

The chain combines TRBV5-4 with TRBJ2-1, with D unresolved. CDR1 is SGHNT and CDR2 is YYREEE in the germline V gene (reference sequence). This CDR3 spans 13 amino acids. The V and J ends lost 0 bases and 7 bases respectively, with 8 bases between them. The CDR3 loop is CASSLESGNEQFF. CDR3 DNA: TGTGCCAGCAGCTTGGAATCCGGGAATGAGCAGTTCTTC.

The CDR3 sequence: CASSTGTAVDYGYTF. The CDR3, as DNA: TGTGCCAGTAGTACCGGGACTGCGGTGGACTATGGCTACACCTTC. This rearrangement joins TRBV19 to TRBJ1-2; perhaps TRBD1 as D (5 bases). The CDR3 is 15 amino acids. The V end was cut by 4 bases, the J end by 3 bases, with 15 bases between. Germline CDR1 LNHDA, CDR2 SQIVND (reference sequence).

The CDR3 here is CASSLENYGYTF. CDR3 sequence (DNA): TGTGCCAGCAGCTTAGAAAATTATGGCTACACCTTC. J is TRBJ1-2 and V is TRBV7-9; D gene ambiguous. This CDR3 has 12 residues. Trimming stripped 1 base from V and 5 bases from J, with 5 bases between. The germline V gene has CDR1 SEHNR and CDR2 FQNEAQ (reference sequence).

The J gene is TRBJ2-1, the V gene TRBV6-2 or TRBV6-3; the D gene could be TRBD1 or TRBD2 (5 bases each). The V gene lost 2 bases and the J gene lost 2 bases, with 16 bases spanning the gap. Germline V gives CDR1 MNHEY, CDR2 SVGEGT. This CDR3 is 17 amino acids long. CDR3 amino acids: CASSYGPGPTAYNEQFF. In DNA form, the CDR3 reads TGTGCCAGCAGTTACGGCCCGGGGCCAACCGCCTACAATGAGCAGTTCTTC.

This clone was recorded only once. This chain joins TRBV14 and TRBJ1-4; TRBD1 agrees at 11 bases. V lost 0 bases, J lost 10 bases, and 4 bases stayed unmatched. In germline, CDR1 is SGHDN, CDR2 FVKESK. The CDR3 totals 15 residues. The DNA of the CDR3 is TGTGCCAGCAGCCAAGACACCGGGACAGGGGGAAAACTGTTTTTT. As protein: CASSQDTGTGGKLFF.

This clone was observed once. The chain recombines TRBV3-1 (or the pseudogene TRBV3-2) with TRBJ1-2, with a tentative D call TRBD1 (5 bases). The germline V gene has CDR1 LGHDT and CDR2 YNNKEL (reference sequence). Deletions cut 4 bases from V and 4 bases from J, with 10 bases between. The CDR3 sequence is 13 residues long. The CDR3 loop reads CASSLDSRYGYTF. The CDR3 DNA reads TGTGCCAGCAGCCTAGACAGCCGCTATGGCTACACCTTC.

This chain joins TRBV14 and TRBJ1-2, with a weak D call TRBD1 (5 bases). Germline V gene sequence: CDR1 SGHDN, CDR2 FVKESK. This CDR3 is 17 amino acids long. V was cut by 0 bases and J by 4 bases, with 18 bases left in between. The CDR3 region is CASSQDYEGLEGYGYTF. The CDR3 region has the DNA TGTGCCAGCAGCCAAGATTACGAGGGGTTGGAGGGCTATGGCTACACCTTC.

The chain couples TRBV18 to TRBJ1-1; the D is unclear. Germline V gene sequence: CDR1 KGHSH, CDR2 LQKENI. The length of the CDR3 is 14 residues. The V end lost 3 bases, the J end lost 1 base, and 9 bases lay between the germline ends. CDR3 sequence reads: CASSPSRENTEAFF. CDR3 DNA sequence: TGTGCCAGCTCACCCTCCAGAGAGAACACTGAAGCTTTCTTT. The complete variable domain, with remaining parts taken from reference TRBV18 and TRBJ1-1, reads NAGVMQNPRHLVRRRGQEARLRCSPMKGHSHVYWYRQLPEEGLKFMVYLQKENIIDESGMPKERFSAEFPKEGPSILRIQQVVRGDSAAYFCASSPSRENTEAFFGQGTRLTVV.

The V gene is TRBV7-2, the J gene TRBJ1-4; no clear D gene. With 4 bases removed from V and 8 bases from J, the gap between germline ends came to 11 bases. The CDR3 consists of 13 residues. Germline V gene sequence: CDR1 SGHTA, CDR2 FQGNSA. The CDR3 sequence: CASSSRYQEKLFF. The DNA of the CDR3 is TGTGCCAGCAGCTCTAGGTATCAAGAAAAACTGTTTTTT.

This CDR3 reads CASSSQDTQYF. Here the CDR3 DNA reads TGTGCCAGCAGTTCCCAAGATACGCAGTATTTT. The chain employs TRBV6-5 and TRBJ2-3; no definite D call. Trimming took off 4 bases at V and 5 bases at J, with 4 bases between the two ends. The CDR3 sequence is 11 residues long. Germline CDR1 and CDR2: MNHEY and SVGAGI.

The table lists this clone with a count of one. The chain recombines TRBV7-9 with TRBJ2-6, with D hard to call. Germline V CDR1 and CDR2: SEHNR, FQNEAQ (reference sequence). V shed 5 bases and J shed 2 bases, with 13 bases lying between them. The length of the CDR3 is 16 residues. The DNA of the CDR3 is TGTGCCAGCAGCCTCGCCCGGGTCGCTGGGGCCAACGTCCTGACTTTC. Translated, it gives CASSLARVAGANVLTF.

The chain couples TRBV3-1 (or the pseudogene TRBV3-2) to TRBJ2-2; the D call may be TRBD1 or TRBD2 (6 bases each). The germline gives CDR1 LGHDT, CDR2 YNNKEL (reference sequence). Deletions cut 2 bases from V and 6 bases from J, with 7 bases between. CDR3 length equals 13 residues. The CDR3: CASSQRGAGELFF. The DNA for the CDR3 is TGTGCCAGCAGCCAAAGGGGGGCCGGGGAGCTGTTTTTT.

CDR3 nucleotides: TGTGCTAGTGGTTTAAGGGTGGCCCCTCGGATCACGCAGTATTTT. Translating it yields CASGLRVAPRITQYF. The chain employs TRBV12-5 and TRBJ2-3, with unresolved D. Trimming pared 3 bases from V and 9 bases from J, leaving 19 bases between. Germline V gene sequence: CDR1 LGHNT, CDR2 FRNRAP. This CDR3 comprises 15 residues.